The source of this TCR beta chain is a study of cytomegalovirus exposure and HLA in healthy donors. The overall study: One earlier analysis, a look at about 179 million T cells, found some 120 million unique TCR beta sequences.

Points on this clone: Its target is not known.

Study results and limitations: Compared with the roughly 700-donor mean, an Asian-associated ancestry cluster reportedly had fewer N-insertions, according to a later analysis.

The study ran its PCR with 60 Vbeta and 13 Jbeta primers. Assay used: immunoSEQ multiplex PCR; TCRdb lists only in-frame clones, some missing. The sample shows roughly 220,000 clones, roughly 80% of them seen only once. Germline V gene lookup returns CDR1 SGHRS and CDR2 YFSETQ. The CDR3 totals 15 residues. V lost 0 bases and J lost 3, with 10 bases in between. The chain employs TRBV5-1 and TRBJ1-5; D call uncertain. Sequences were obtained from PBMCs. The sequence was collected from a man between 50 and 59 years old in good health and CMV-seronegative. CDR3 residues: CASSLEPGYNQPQHF. CDR3 in DNA: TGCGCCAGCAGCTTGGAGCCGGGGTACAATCAGCCCCAGCATTTT.